This TCR beta chain was sequenced for a study of T cells in tuberculosis. Findings of the study overall: GMM-specific TCRs were nearer to active tuberculosis alpha repertoires, suggesting expansion.

On average about 92,000 T cells per donor were immunosequenced. The table came from immunoSEQ multiplex PCR; TCRdb's copy has only in-frame clones and leaves some out. The data hold fewer than 35,000 clones, with 94% observed a single time. Comment on this clone: What it binds is not known.

The CDR3 spans 15 residues. V lost 5 bases to trimming and J lost 3 bases; unmatched junction nucleotides: 9. Per the germline V gene, CDR1 is SGHNT and CDR2 is YYREEE (reference sequence). The specimen sequenced was PBMCs. The V call is TRBV5-4, the J call TRBJ2-7; 9 bases line up with TRBD1. This TCR derives from a donor aged 10-29 years with latent tuberculosis or without tuberculosis infection. The CDR3 DNA follows: TGTGCCAGCAGTTTCCGGGGACAGGGTAACTACGAGCAGTACTTC. This gives the protein CASSFRGQGNYEQYF.